The 23 T cell receptor beta chains below were found in one sample sequenced in a study of T cell responses to AZD1222 COVID-19 vaccine. Only in-frame clones appear in the TCRdb table, and some are missing; sequencing was by immunoSEQ multiplex PCR. The repertoire holds some 120,000 clones, with more than 75% as singletons. The sequencing here drew on peripheral blood, taken on day 0 of AZD1222 vaccination. All receptors come from an adult in good health.

This chain uses TRBV6-5 with TRBJ1-1, with TRBD1 matching over 9 bases. CDR1 and CDR2 (germline): MNHEY, SVGAGI. The CDR3 has 14 amino acids. The J segment lost 6 bases and the V segment lost 0 bases, leaving 2 bases of the junction unmatched. CDR3 DNA sequence: TGTGCCAGCAGTTACTCGACAGGGGGTTCTGAAGCTTTCTTT. This translates into CASSYSTGGSEAFF.

This chain connects TRBV19 to TRBJ1-2; a weak D match, TRBD1 (5 bases). CDR1 and CDR2 from the germline V gene are LNHDA and SQIVND (reference sequence). V gave up 5 bases and J gave up 6 bases, with 19 bases separating them. This CDR3 contains 15 residues. CDR3 protein: CASSASGTKGHGYTF. Written as DNA, the CDR3 is TGTGCCAGTAGTGCATCCGGGACGAAGGGCCATGGCTACACCTTC. Full variable domain (remainder filled in from reference TRBV19 and TRBJ1-2): DGGITQSPKYLFRKEGQNVTLSCEQNLNHDAMYWYRQDPGQGLRLIYYSQIVNDFQKGDIAEGYSVSREKKESFPLTVTSAQKNPTAFYLCASSASGTKGHGYTFGSGTRLTVV.

This clone was seen a few times. The chain is built from TRBV27 and TRBJ1-6; maybe TRBD1 (5 bases). There are 14 residues in the CDR3. V was trimmed by 4 bases and J by 7 bases, leaving 11 bases between them. The germline V gene encodes CDR1 MNHEY and CDR2 SMNVEV (reference sequence). Here the CDR3 reads CASSSGEGNSPLHF. CDR3 nucleotide sequence: TGTGCCAGCAGTTCGGGAGAGGGGAATTCACCCCTCCACTTT.

The V gene is TRBV9, the J gene TRBJ2-1, with D hard to call. Germline CDR1 reads SGDLS; CDR2 reads YYNGEE. The CDR3 consists of 15 residues. V was pared by 0 bases and J by 2 bases, with 9 bases between. CDR3 in DNA: TGTGCCAGCAGCGTAGCCAAGGGCCCCTACAATGAGCAGTTCTTC. Its protein product is CASSVAKGPYNEQFF.

This clone was seen a handful of times. The chain couples TRBV21-1 to TRBJ2-5; the table's D gene call, TRBD1, was not cross checked with the DNA. TRBV21-1 is a documented pseudogene. The CDR3 is 16 amino acids. The DNA of the CDR3 is TGTGCCAGCAGCAAAGGGGCGGACACCAGGGAAGAGACCCAGTACTTC. This gives the protein CASSKGADTREETQYF.

The V call is TRBV5-1, the J call TRBJ1-4; TRBD1 might be the D (5 bases). The length of the CDR3 is 14 residues. The V and J ends lost 3 bases and 6 bases respectively, with 12 bases between them. CDR1 and CDR2 from the germline V gene are SGHRS and YFSETQ. CDR3 nucleotides: TGCGCCAGCAGCTCCGGGGCCACGGATGAAAAACTGTTTTTT. This gives the protein CASSSGATDEKLFF.

The J gene is TRBJ2-7, the V gene TRBV11-2; 10 bases map to TRBD2. This CDR3 region has 17 residues. Germline CDR1 is SGHAT and CDR2 is FQNNGV. J gave up 0 bases and V 1 base, and 6 bases lay outside the gene matches. The CDR3 protein is CASSLGSGGRSSYEQYF. CDR3 DNA sequence: TGTGCCAGCAGCTTAGGTAGCGGGGGGCGCAGCTCCTACGAGCAGTACTTC. Complete variable domain (other parts from reference TRBV11-2 and TRBJ2-7): EAGVAQSPRYKIIEKRQSVAFWCNPISGHATLYWYQQILGQGPKLLIQFQNNGVVDDSQLPKDRFSAERLKGVDSTLKIQPAKLEDSAVYLCASSLGSGGRSSYEQYFGPGTRLTVT.

The rearrangement links TRBV4-2 to TRBJ2-3; 10 nucleotides align to TRBD2. With 3 bases clipped from V and 8 bases from J, the junction kept 5 bases outside the gene matches. Per the germline V gene, CDR1 is LGHNA and CDR2 is YNFKEQ. This CDR3 is 14 amino acids long. The CDR3 nucleotides are TGTGCCAGCAGCCACCTAGCGGGGGAGCGTACGCAGTATTTT. This encodes CASSHLAGERTQYF.

CDR3 loop: CATSDWRLAGASGEQFF. The CDR3 DNA reads TGTGCCACCAGTGATTGGAGACTAGCGGGAGCAAGCGGTGAGCAGTTCTTC. V and J are TRBV24-1 and TRBJ2-1; 12 bases line up with TRBD2. J was trimmed by 9 bases and V by 2 bases; bases with no gene match: 10. Germline V gene lookup returns CDR1 KGHDR and CDR2 SFDVKD. The CDR3 covers 17 residues.

This clone appeared a single time. This chain links TRBV7-9 with TRBJ1-2, with D perhaps TRBD1 (5 bases). Germline values: CDR1 SEHNR, CDR2 FQNEAQ (reference sequence). V gave up 4 bases and J gave up 6 bases, with 24 bases separating them. There are 17 residues in the CDR3. The DNA for the CDR3 is TGTGCCAGCAGCTCACTTTATGCAGGGATCTCGGTCGATGGCTACACCTTC. Its protein product is CASSSLYAGISVDGYTF.

This chain links TRBV19 with TRBJ1-1; a possible D gene is TRBD1 (5 bases). The germline V gene encodes CDR1 LNHDA and CDR2 SQIVND (reference sequence). Trimming took 8 bases from V and 4 from J, leaving 23 bases between them. The CDR3 totals 16 residues. CDR3 DNA sequence: TGTGCCAGTGATAGGGGTTTTACGTCCAGTAGCACTGAAGCTTTCTTT. Encoded protein: CASDRGFTSSSTEAFF.

The V and J genes are TRBV7-2 and TRBJ2-7, with 8 bases aligning to TRBD2. The CDR3 runs 14 residues. Germline CDR1 SGHTA, CDR2 FQGNSA. J gave up 11 bases and V 5 bases, and 14 bases lay outside the gene matches. The DNA for the CDR3 is TGTGCCAGCAGCCCGGGAGGGGAGGGCCGGAGCAAGTACTTC. Protein product: CASSPGGEGRSKYF.

Notes on this clone: Other DNA variants within this sample encode the same CDR3. V is TRBV5-1 and J is TRBJ1-6; no firm D call. Trimming removed 0 bases from V and 7 bases from J, with 5 bases in between. CDR1 and CDR2 from the germline V gene are SGHRS and YFSETQ. The CDR3 covers 13 residues. The CDR3 DNA reads TGCGCCAGCAGCTTGGAAGGCAATTCACCCCTCCACTTT. Its translation is CASSLEGNSPLHF.

The chain joins TRBV3-1 (or the pseudogene TRBV3-2) to TRBJ2-1, with 10 bases identical to TRBD2. CDR1 is LGHDT and CDR2 is YNNKEL in the germline V gene (reference sequence). Unmatched junction bases numbered 6, after V lost 0 bases and J lost 4 bases. The CDR3 length is 17 residues. The CDR3 protein is CASSQDATSGIYNEQFF. CDR3 DNA: TGTGCCAGCAGCCAAGACGCCACTAGCGGGATATACAATGAGCAGTTCTTC.

The rearrangement links TRBV3-1 (or the pseudogene TRBV3-2) to TRBJ2-7, with 11 positions matching TRBD1. V lost 6 bases to trimming and J lost 7 bases; unmatched junction nucleotides: 11. CDR3 length: 15 residues. Germline V gives CDR1 LGHDT, CDR2 YNNKEL (reference sequence). CDR3 in amino acids: CASRLPGQGDSEQYF. CDR3 coding DNA: TGTGCCAGCAGACTCCCGGGACAGGGGGACAGTGAGCAGTACTTC.

V and J are TRBV21-1 and TRBJ2-7; the DNA was not compared with TRBD2, the D call given in the table. TRBV21-1 corresponds to a pseudogene. This CDR3 region has 16 residues. The CDR3 sequence is CASRGLAGKRPYEQYF. The CDR3 bases are TGTGCCAGCAGGGGATTAGCGGGCAAGAGGCCCTACGAGCAGTACTTC.

The chain recombines TRBV29-1 with TRBJ2-7; 9 bases agree with TRBD1. Looked up from germline, CDR1 is SQVTM and CDR2 is ANQGSEA. The CDR3 is 14 residues long. The J segment lost 3 bases and the V segment lost 4 bases, leaving 7 bases of the junction unmatched. This CDR3 is CSVAGTGSFYEQYF. CDR3 DNA sequence: TGCAGCGTTGCCGGGACAGGGTCCTTCTACGAGCAGTACTTC.

This chain links TRBV19 with TRBJ1-4; 7 bases are a match to TRBD1. The CDR3 runs 15 residues. Trimming at V came to 5 bases and at J to 3 bases, leaving 6 bases not matched to a gene. Germline CDR1 is LNHDA and CDR2 is SQIVND (reference sequence). The CDR3 DNA sequence: TGTGCCAGTAGTCCTAGACAGGGATCTAATGAAAAACTGTTTTTT. Residues: CASSPRQGSNEKLFF.

This rearrangement joins TRBV15 to TRBJ1-5; D not certain. Deletions cut 0 bases from V and 0 bases from J, with 6 bases between. The germline V gene has CDR1 LNHNV and CDR2 YYDKDF (reference sequence). The CDR3 consists of 15 residues. CDR3 region: CATSRDGYSNQPQHF. The CDR3 DNA follows: TGTGCCACCAGCAGAGACGGATATAGCAATCAGCCCCAGCATTTT.

The rearrangement uses TRBV7-9 and TRBJ2-1; TRBD1 agrees at 11 bases. This CDR3 spans 14 amino acids. From germline, CDR1 is SEHNR and CDR2 FQNEAQ (reference sequence). V trimming: 4 bases; J trimming: 6 bases; junction bases outside the gene matches: 2. CDR3 sequence: CASSSGQGVNEQFF. The CDR3 bases are TGTGCCAGCAGCTCGGGACAGGGGGTCAATGAGCAGTTCTTC.

This sequence joins TRBV4-1 and TRBJ1-2; 12 nucleotides line up with TRBD1. Trimming at V came to 0 bases and at J to 2 bases, leaving 10 bases not matched to a gene. This CDR3 is 19 amino acids long. CDR1 and CDR2 (germline): MGHRA, YSYEKL. The CDR3 loop reads CASSQEGWDRGRRNYGYTF. Here the CDR3 DNA reads TGCGCCAGCAGCCAAGAAGGGTGGGACAGGGGGCGCAGGAACTATGGCTACACCTTC.

V is TRBV11-1 and J is TRBJ2-2; 8 nucleotides align to TRBD2. The V gene's germline CDR1 is SGHAT and CDR2 FQDESV (reference sequence). This CDR3 contains 16 residues. V shed 5 bases, J shed 4 bases, and the junction held 9 bases outside the gene matches. The CDR3 here is CASSRVAGGTTGELFF. CDR3 nucleotides: TGTGCCAGCAGCCGAGTCGCGGGGGGCACCACCGGGGAGCTGTTTTTT.

This clone showed up just once. The chain has TRBV5-1 and TRBJ1-3; D gene ambiguous. The CDR3 is made up of 14 amino acids. V lost 2 bases and J lost 4, with 10 bases in between. Germline CDR1 and CDR2: SGHRS and YFSETQ. CDR3 coding DNA: TGCGCCAGCAGCTTATCCCAGAGCGGAAACACCATATATTTT. Translation: CASSLSQSGNTIYF.